The sequence of this T cell receptor (beta chain) was determined in a study of T-cell memory formation after mild COVID-19. Study findings and constraints: Contracting clones, day 15 to 85, had balanced CD4/CD8, and later expanders favored CD4+. Contracting CD4+ clones sat mainly in CM and EM; CD8+ in EMRA. Within pre-infection memory, some responding clones were found, suggesting cross-reactive memory joined.

In regard to this clonotype: Its antigen is not known.

V was pared by 7 bases and J by 5 bases, with 6 bases of the junction left unmatched. This CDR3 region has 15 residues. CDR1 is WSHSY and CDR2 is SAAADI in the germline V gene. TCRdb used MiXCR to reprocess the 5' RACE reads, holding one entry per CDR3 protein. The sample records a few hundred thousand distinct CDR3 sequences, more than 15% being singletons. The TCR was taken from a man aged 18 to 29 who had mild COVID-19 (a few samples of this study predate the infection). Cell type and time point are not known. This chain joins TRBV10-2 and TRBJ2-1; 12 nucleotides line up with TRBD1. The specimen sequenced was PBMCs or a T cell subset sorted from them (not recorded which). The CDR3 DNA follows: TGCGCCAGCAACCCGGGACAGGGGGCACACAATGAGCAGTTCTTC. Translating gives CASNPGQGAHNEQFF.